This TCR beta chain was recovered during a study of T cells in Graves' hyperthyroidism and ophthalmopathy. TCR beta CDR3 regions were amplified from RNA. First-round RT-PCR of the TCR CDR3 relied on the HTBI primer set. MiXCR was run by TCRdb on the multiplex PCR reads, yielding one entry per CDR3 protein. The profile shows hundreds of thousands of distinct CDR3 sequences, about 15% of them singletons. Many counts were recorded for this clonotype. The CDR3 runs to 14 residues. Trimming shortened V by 3 bases and J by 3 bases, and 11 bases separated the two germline ends. Germline-derived CDR1 and CDR2 are SNHLY and FYNNEI.

The material sequenced was blood. The receptor was derived from a woman in her thirties with Graves' hyperthyroidism that later progressed to Graves' ophthalmopathy. This chain uses TRBV2 with TRBJ1-1; D unclear. CDR3 coding DNA: TGTGCCAGCAGTGAGGCAGGTTGGGACACTGAAGCTTTCTTT. Its protein is CASSEAGWDTEAFF.